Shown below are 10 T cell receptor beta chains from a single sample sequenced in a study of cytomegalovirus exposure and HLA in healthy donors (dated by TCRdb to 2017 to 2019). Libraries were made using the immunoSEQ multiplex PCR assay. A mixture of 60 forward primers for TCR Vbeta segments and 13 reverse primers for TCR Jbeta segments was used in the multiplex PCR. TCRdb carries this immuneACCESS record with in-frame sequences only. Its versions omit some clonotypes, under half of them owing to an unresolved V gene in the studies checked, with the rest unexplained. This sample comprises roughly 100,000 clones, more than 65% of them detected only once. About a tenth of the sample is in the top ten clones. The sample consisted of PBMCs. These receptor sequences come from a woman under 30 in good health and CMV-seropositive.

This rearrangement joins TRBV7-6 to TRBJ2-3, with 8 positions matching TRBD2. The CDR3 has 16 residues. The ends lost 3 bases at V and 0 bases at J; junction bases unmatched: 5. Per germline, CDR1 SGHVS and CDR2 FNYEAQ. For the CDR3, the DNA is TGTGCCAGCAGCTTTAGGCGGGGGGCAAGCACAGATACGCAGTATTTT. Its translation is CASSFRRGASTDTQYF.

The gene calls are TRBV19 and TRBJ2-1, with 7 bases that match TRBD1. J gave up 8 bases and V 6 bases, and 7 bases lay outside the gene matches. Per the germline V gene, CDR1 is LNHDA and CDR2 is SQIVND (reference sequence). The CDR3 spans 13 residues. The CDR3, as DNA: TGTGCCAGTAGGGACAGGTCACGGGATGAGCAGTTCTTC. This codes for CASRDRSRDEQFF.

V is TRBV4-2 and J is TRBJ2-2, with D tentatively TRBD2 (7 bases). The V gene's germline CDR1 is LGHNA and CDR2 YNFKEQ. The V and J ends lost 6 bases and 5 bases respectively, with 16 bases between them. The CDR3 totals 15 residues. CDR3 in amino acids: CASRRGASGTGELFF. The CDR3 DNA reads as TGTGCCAGCAGACGGGGGGCCTCAGGGACCGGGGAGCTGTTTTTT.

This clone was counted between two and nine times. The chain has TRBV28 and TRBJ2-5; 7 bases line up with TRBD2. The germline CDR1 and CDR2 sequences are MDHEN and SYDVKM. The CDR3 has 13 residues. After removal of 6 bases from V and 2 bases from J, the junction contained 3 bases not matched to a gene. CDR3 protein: CASSLSGQETQYF. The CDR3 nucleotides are TGTGCCAGCAGCCTTAGCGGGCAAGAGACCCAGTACTTC.

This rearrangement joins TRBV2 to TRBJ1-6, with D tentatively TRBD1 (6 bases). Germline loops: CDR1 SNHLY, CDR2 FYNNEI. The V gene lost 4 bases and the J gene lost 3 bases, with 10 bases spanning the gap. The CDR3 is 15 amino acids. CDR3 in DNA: TGTGCCAGCAGTGCAGGACAGCTCTATAATTCACCCCTCCACTTT. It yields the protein CASSAGQLYNSPLHF. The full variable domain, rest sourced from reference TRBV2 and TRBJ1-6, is EPEVTQTPSHQVTQMGQEVILRCVPISNHLYFYWYRQILGQKVEFLVSFYNNEISEKSEIFDDQFSVERPDGSNFTLKIRSTKLEDSAMYFCASSAGQLYNSPLHFGNGTRLTVT.

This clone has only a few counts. The CDR3 coding sequence is TGTGCCAGTAGGGACAGGGGAGGCTATGGCTACACCTTC. It codes for CASRDRGGYGYTF. V gene TRBV19 combines with J gene TRBJ1-2; 9 bases are a match to TRBD1. CDR3 size: 13 residues. The V gene's germline CDR1 is LNHDA and CDR2 SQIVND (reference sequence). The V segment lost 6 bases and the J segment 4 bases; nucleotides outside the gene matches: 3.

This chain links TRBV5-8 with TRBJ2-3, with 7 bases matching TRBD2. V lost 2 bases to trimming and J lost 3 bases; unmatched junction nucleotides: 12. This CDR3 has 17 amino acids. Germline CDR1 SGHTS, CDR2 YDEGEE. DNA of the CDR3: TGTGCCAGCAGCTTTCCCCTACTAGCGTATAAAACAGATACGCAGTATTTT. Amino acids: CASSFPLLAYKTDTQYF.

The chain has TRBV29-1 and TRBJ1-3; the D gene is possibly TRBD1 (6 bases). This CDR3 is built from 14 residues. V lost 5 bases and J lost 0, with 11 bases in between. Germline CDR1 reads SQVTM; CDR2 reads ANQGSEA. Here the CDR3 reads CSVLDRTSGNTIYF. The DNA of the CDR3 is TGCAGCGTTCTAGACAGGACCTCTGGAAACACCATATATTTT.

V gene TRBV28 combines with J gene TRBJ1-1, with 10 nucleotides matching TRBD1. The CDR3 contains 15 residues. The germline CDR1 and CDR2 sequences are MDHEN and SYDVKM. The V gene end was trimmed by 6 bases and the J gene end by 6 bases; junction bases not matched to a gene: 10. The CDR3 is CASRPHRDRGPEAFF. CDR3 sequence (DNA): TGTGCCAGCAGACCACACCGGGACAGGGGACCTGAAGCTTTCTTT.

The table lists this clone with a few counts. The CDR3 is CASSFRGGSQAVSPLHF. In nucleotides, the CDR3 is TGTGCCAGCAGCTTCCGGGGGGGGTCGCAGGCCGTTTCACCCCTCCACTTT. The chain is built from TRBV5-4 and TRBJ1-6; maybe TRBD1 (5 bases). Germline V lookup: CDR1 SGHNT, CDR2 YYREEE (reference sequence). Trimming removed 2 bases at V and 9 bases at J, with 21 bases between. The length of the CDR3 is 17 residues.